The 29 T cell receptor beta chains in this list originate from one sample, sequenced in a study of blood T cell repertoires in COVID-19. Measured with immunoSEQ multiplex PCR; TCRdb has only the in-frame clones, and not every one. The sample lists about 120,000 clones, more than 80% occurring once. Material: peripheral blood. The receptor source for this set is a woman in her fifties or sixties with COVID-19, enrolled during active disease.

The rearrangement links TRBV30 to TRBJ2-7; 8 positions match TRBD1. Germline V lookup: CDR1 GTSNPN, CDR2 SVGIG (reference sequence). V lost 1 base, J lost 6 bases, and 17 bases stayed unmatched. The CDR3 contains 17 residues. CDR3 residues: CAWSAHPGQGRFFEQYF. CDR3 nucleotides: TGTGCCTGGAGTGCCCACCCCGGACAGGGAAGGTTTTTCGAGCAGTACTTC.

The rearrangement joins TRBV9 to TRBJ2-7, with 10 nucleotides matching TRBD1. CDR1 is SGDLS and CDR2 is YYNGEE in the germline V gene. V trimming: 3 bases; J trimming: 4 bases; junction bases outside the gene matches: 7. This CDR3 has 15 amino acids. The CDR3, as DNA: TGTGCCAGCAGCGCATCCGGGACAGGGGTATACGAGCAGTACTTC. This translates into CASSASGTGVYEQYF.

This clone was seen only once. The chain employs TRBV29-1 and TRBJ1-6; TRBD1 agrees at 10 bases. Germline-derived CDR1 and CDR2 are SQVTM and ANQGSEA. CDR3 length: 14 residues. J lost 6 bases, V lost 6 bases, and 5 bases had no gene match. The CDR3 spells CSVRGTGVNSPLHF. The CDR3 nucleotides read TGCAGCGTCCGAGGGACAGGGGTTAATTCACCCCTCCACTTT.

CDR3 nucleotides: TGTGCCAGCTCACCGGGGACTGCATGGGAGACCCAGTACTTC. Protein sequence: CASSPGTAWETQYF. The chain is built from TRBV18 and TRBJ2-5, with D perhaps TRBD2 (6 bases). V gave up 3 bases and J gave up 5 bases, with 13 bases separating them. Germline CDR1 and CDR2: KGHSH and LQKENI. The CDR3 runs to 14 residues.

Comments on this clone: An end of the junction differs from the germline gene, which may be a read error. The chain links TRBV20-1 to TRBJ1-1, with TRBD1 matching over 11 bases. Germline-derived CDR1 and CDR2 are DFQATT and SNEGSKA (reference sequence). This CDR3 is 14 amino acids long. CDR3 residues: CSASPPGQGAFKFF. The CDR3 DNA reads as TGCAGTGCTAGTCCCCCCGGACAGGGGGCTTTCAAATTTTTT.

This clone was seen once. The J gene is TRBJ2-7, the V gene TRBV3-1 (or the pseudogene TRBV3-2); 8 bases are shared with TRBD2. This CDR3 comprises 14 residues. CDR1 is LGHDT and CDR2 is YNNKEL in the germline V gene (reference sequence). With V trimmed by 4 bases and J by 7 bases, 9 bases remained unmatched. The CDR3 reads CASSPMGLVGEQYF. CDR3 bases: TGTGCCAGCAGCCCTATGGGACTAGTCGGAGAGCAGTACTTC.

The V call is TRBV27, the J call TRBJ2-1; weak D call: TRBD2 (5 bases). V was pared by 3 bases and J by 6 bases, with 12 bases between. CDR1 and CDR2 from the germline V gene are MNHEY and SMNVEV (reference sequence). This CDR3 has 14 residues. The CDR3 here is CASSFGVVGNEQFF. CDR3 nucleotides: TGTGCCAGCAGTTTCGGGGTTGTGGGCAATGAGCAGTTCTTC.

CDR3 in amino acids: CASGGGRGDNQPQHF. The CDR3 bases are TGTGCCAGCGGGGGGGGGCGCGGTGACAATCAGCCCCAGCATTTT. J is TRBJ1-5 and V is TRBV19; D may be TRBD1 (6 bases). The CDR3 is 15 amino acids. Trimming removed 9 bases at V and 3 bases at J, with 18 bases between. The germline CDR1 and CDR2 sequences are LNHDA and SQIVND (reference sequence).

V gene TRBV19 combines with J gene TRBJ1-1, with 8 bases lining up with TRBD1. From germline, CDR1 is LNHDA and CDR2 SQIVND (reference sequence). The CDR3 extends over 13 amino acids. The V and J ends lost 4 bases and 10 bases, in that order; junction bases with no gene match: 8. CDR3 protein: CASSTGTGRGAFF. DNA for the CDR3: TGTGCCAGTAGTACCGGGACAGGTAGGGGAGCTTTCTTT.

This clone was detected a few times. The chain uses TRBV7-2 and TRBJ1-2; 9 nucleotides match TRBD1. The germline V gene encodes CDR1 SGHTA and CDR2 FQGNSA. The CDR3 is 15 residues long. Trimming took 5 bases from V and 3 from J; bases not matched to a gene: 7. CDR3 region: CASSVSQGADYGYTF. The CDR3 nucleotides are TGTGCCAGCAGCGTTTCACAGGGGGCGGACTATGGCTACACCTTC.

The chain joins TRBV6-1 to TRBJ1-5; D is uncertain. Trimming pared 2 bases from V and 0 bases from J, leaving 14 bases between. This CDR3 is built from 17 residues. Germline V gene sequence: CDR1 MNHNS, CDR2 SASEGT. The CDR3 sequence: CASSEFLGLTSNQPQHF. CDR3 bases: TGTGCCAGCAGTGAATTTCTAGGTTTAACTAGCAATCAGCCCCAGCATTTT.

The V gene is TRBV7-2, the J gene TRBJ1-2; 8 positions match TRBD1. The CDR3 totals 13 residues. The V gene's germline CDR1 is SGHTA and CDR2 FQGNSA. Trimming took 5 bases from V and 6 from J; bases not matched to a gene: 5. This CDR3 is CASSRQGQDGYTF. The CDR3 bases are TGTGCCAGCAGCCGACAGGGACAGGATGGCTACACCTTC.

The V call is TRBV4-1, the J call TRBJ1-1, with D uncertain. The V end lost 1 base, the J end lost 8 bases, and 8 bases lay between the germline ends. There are 12 residues in the CDR3. The germline gives CDR1 MGHRA, CDR2 YSYEKL. The CDR3, as DNA: TGCGCCAGCAGCCAAGGAGGGTTAGAAGCTTTCTTT. Protein: CASSQGGLEAFF.

This chain links TRBV7-9 with TRBJ1-1; D gene ambiguous. CDR1 is SEHNR, CDR2 FQNEAQ, per germline (reference sequence). This CDR3 has 13 amino acids. The V end was cut by 2 bases, the J end by 6 bases, with 10 bases between. Here the CDR3 DNA reads TGTGCCAGCAGCTTAACGGAGACGTCTGAAGCTTTCTTT. Translated, it gives CASSLTETSEAFF.

The V and J genes are TRBV6-5 and TRBJ2-3; TRBD1 matches 7 bases. CDR1 is MNHEY, CDR2 SVGAGI, per germline. V lost 3 bases, J lost 5 bases, and 11 bases stayed unmatched. The CDR3 totals 16 residues. CDR3 in amino acids: CASSYRGPSSGDTQYF. In DNA, the CDR3 is TGTGCCAGCAGTTATAGGGGGCCCTCGTCTGGAGATACGCAGTATTTT.

This clone was seen a single time. The CDR3 loop reads CASSPRTDSLETQYF. The CDR3 DNA is TGTGCCAGCAGCCCCAGGACAGACTCCTTAGAGACCCAGTACTTC. The chain joins TRBV5-4 to TRBJ2-5; a possible D gene is TRBD1 (6 bases). V gave up 4 bases and J gave up 4 bases, with 17 bases separating them. This CDR3 is built from 15 residues. The germline V gene encodes CDR1 SGHNT and CDR2 YYREEE (reference sequence).

Concerning this clone itself: Other DNA sequences in this specimen translate into the identical CDR3. The gene calls are TRBV30 and TRBJ1-2, with unresolved D. V was clipped by 2 bases and J by 4 bases, with 11 bases between them. The CDR3 spans 13 residues. The V gene's germline CDR1 is GTSNPN and CDR2 SVGIG (reference sequence). CDR3 residues: CAWSRDRPYGYTF. The CDR3 DNA is TGTGCCTGGAGTCGGGATCGCCCCTATGGCTACACCTTC.

The V and J genes are TRBV5-1 and TRBJ2-3; TRBD2 agrees at 9 bases. CDR3 length equals 19 residues. V shed 4 bases and J 2 bases; nucleotides not matched to a gene: 17. Germline V gives CDR1 SGHRS, CDR2 YFSETQ. In nucleotides, the CDR3 is TGCGCCAGCAGCACCGCGCCCCAAGGGAGCGGGGGGCCCACAGATACGCAGTATTTT. Amino acids: CASSTAPQGSGGPTDTQYF.

The chain has TRBV11-2 and TRBJ1-1; 9 bases fit TRBD1. The CDR3 contains 15 residues. Looked up from germline, CDR1 is SGHAT and CDR2 is FQNNGV. V was pared by 5 bases and J by 4 bases, with 8 bases of the junction left unmatched. The CDR3 sequence is CASSEKGQGSTEAFF. CDR3 nucleotide sequence: TGTGCCAGCAGCGAGAAGGGACAGGGCAGCACTGAAGCTTTCTTT.

The V call is TRBV19, the J call TRBJ2-2; 10 bases are a match to TRBD1. Losses at the gene ends were 4 bases for V and 0 bases for J; bases not matched to a gene: 11. The CDR3 runs 19 residues. Germline assignment: CDR1 LNHDA and CDR2 SQIVND (reference sequence). Written as DNA, the CDR3 is TGTGCCAGTAGTACCCCGGACAGGGGGGCCAATACGAACACCGGGGAGCTGTTTTTT. Amino acids: CASSTPDRGANTNTGELFF.

V usage is TRBV6-1 and J usage is TRBJ2-5; 10 bases match TRBD2. The CDR3 consists of 14 residues. The V segment lost 3 bases and the J segment 5 bases; nucleotides outside the gene matches: 3. Germline V lookup: CDR1 MNHNS, CDR2 SASEGT. CDR3 DNA: TGTGCCAGCAGTGATGTGACTAGCGGGGAGACCCAGTACTTC. Residues: CASSDVTSGETQYF.

The rearrangement joins TRBV7-9 to TRBJ2-5; D unresolved. The germline V gene has CDR1 SEHNR and CDR2 FQNEAQ (reference sequence). CDR3 length: 16 amino acids. V shed 5 bases and J shed 5 bases, with 21 bases lying between them. CDR3 sequence (DNA): TGTGCCAGCAGCGACATGGGCCGAGACCGATGGGAGACCCAGTACTTC. Translated: CASSDMGRDRWETQYF.

The rearrangement joins TRBV19 to TRBJ1-1; D gene unclear. This CDR3 region has 14 residues. CDR1 is LNHDA and CDR2 is SQIVND in the germline V gene (reference sequence). V gave up 5 bases and J gave up 1 base, with 11 bases separating them. This CDR3 reads CASSARTENTEAFF. The CDR3, as DNA: TGTGCCAGTAGTGCAAGAACAGAGAACACTGAAGCTTTCTTT.

The chain is built from TRBV5-1 and TRBJ2-2; 7 positions match TRBD1. V trimming: 0 bases; J trimming: 6 bases; junction bases outside the gene matches: 5. This CDR3 is 15 amino acids long. Per germline, CDR1 SGHRS and CDR2 YFSETQ. This chain's CDR3 is CASSLVTDRAGELFF. The DNA of the CDR3 is TGCGCCAGCAGCTTGGTCACCGACAGGGCCGGGGAGCTGTTTTTT.

The chain employs TRBV6-4 and TRBJ2-2; TRBD2 aligns across 9 bases. CDR3 size: 16 residues. Trimming at V came to 5 bases and at J to 1 base, leaving 5 bases not matched to a gene. The germline CDR1 and CDR2 sequences are MRHNA and SNTAGT. The CDR3, as DNA: TGTGCCAGCAGTTACCTGACTAGCGGGAACACCGGGGAGCTGTTTTTT. Its protein is CASSYLTSGNTGELFF.

The rearrangement joins TRBV19 to TRBJ1-1; no firm D call. The CDR3 totals 14 residues. V dropped 1 base and J dropped 1 base, with 7 bases sitting between them. CDR1 is LNHDA, CDR2 SQIVND, per germline (reference sequence). The CDR3 is CASSIGQRNTEAFF. For the CDR3, the DNA is TGTGCCAGTAGTATAGGACAAAGGAACACTGAAGCTTTCTTT. Combining the CDR3 with reference TRBV19 and TRBJ1-1 gives the whole variable domain DGGITQSPKYLFRKEGQNVTLSCEQNLNHDAMYWYRQDPGQGLRLIYYSQIVNDFQKGDIAEGYSVSREKKESFPLTVTSAQKNPTAFYLCASSIGQRNTEAFFGQGTRLTVV.

This chain's CDR3 is CASSKWGGQPQHF. DNA of the CDR3: TGTGCCAGCAGTAAGTGGGGGGGTCAGCCCCAGCATTTT. The V gene is TRBV6-2 or TRBV6-3, the J gene TRBJ1-5, with a tentative D call TRBD1 (5 bases). The germline V gene has CDR1 MNHEY and CDR2 SVGEGT. The ends were cut back, 5 bases at V and 6 bases at J, with 11 bases in the middle. The CDR3 runs 13 residues.

This rearrangement joins TRBV6-2 or TRBV6-3 to TRBJ1-5; no definite D call. V gave up 6 bases and J gave up 9 bases, with 12 bases separating them. The CDR3 consists of 12 residues. Per the germline V gene, CDR1 is MNHEY and CDR2 is SVGEGT. The CDR3 sequence is CASSREPGPQHF. Here the CDR3 DNA reads TGTGCCAGCAGCCGGGAGCCAGGGCCCCAGCATTTT.

The CDR3 DNA sequence: TGCGCCAGCAGCTTGGAATCAGGGGAAGGAAACACCATATATTTT. This gives the protein CASSLESGEGNTIYF. The chain uses TRBV5-1 and TRBJ1-3, with D possibly matching TRBD1 (6 bases). The CDR3 is 15 residues long. The germline V gene has CDR1 SGHRS and CDR2 YFSETQ. V lost 0 bases and J 4 bases, leaving 11 bases between the germline ends. Together with reference TRBV5-1 and TRBJ1-3, the CDR3 gives the full variable domain: KAGVTQTPRYLIKTRGQQVTLSCSPISGHRSVSWYQQTPGQGLQFLFEYFSETQRNKGNFPGRFSGRQFSNSRSEMNVSTLELGDSALYLCASSLESGEGNTIYFGEGSWLTVV.